These T cell receptor beta chains were read from a single sample in a study of shared clonotypes between healthy human individuals. Sequenced by immunoSEQ multiplex PCR; TCRdb stores in-frame clones only, minus some. The data hold roughly 520,000 clones, with more than 95% observed a single time. Material: naive CD4+ T cells sorted from blood. The source of these receptors is a woman aged 30 to 39 in good health. Both conserved end residues are part of each CDR3. D genes are given only for firm matches. Only part of the rows carry a size: once, few, many, or a class if the clone is expanded.

j_gene: TRBJ1-1
abundance: .
d_gene: .
v_gene: TRBV9
CDR3nt: TGTGCCAGCAGCGCCTTAACAGGGAACACTGAAGCTTTCTTT
CDR3aa: CASSALTGNTEAFF

j_gene: TRBJ2-7
abundance: .
d_gene: TRBD2
v_gene: TRBV5-1
CDR3nt: TGCGCCAGCAGCTGGGATAGCGGGGCCCTCGGGGAGCAGTACTTC
CDR3aa: CASSWDSGALGEQYF

j_gene: TRBJ2-5
abundance: .
d_gene: .
v_gene: TRBV28
CDR3nt: TGTGCCAGCAGTGGGCCGGGGCAGGGCTTGGAGACCCAGTACTTC
CDR3aa: CASSGPGQGLETQYF

j_gene: TRBJ1-2
abundance: .
d_gene: .
v_gene: TRBV18
CDR3nt: TGTGCCAGCTCACCCTACGGAGACTATGGCTACACCTTC
CDR3aa: CASSPYGDYGYTF

j_gene: TRBJ2-1
abundance: .
d_gene: .
v_gene: TRBV5-1
CDR3nt: TGCGCCAGCAGCTCCCGGGACTCTTACAATGAGCAGTTCTTC
CDR3aa: CASSSRDSYNEQFF

j_gene: TRBJ1-5
abundance: once
d_gene: .
v_gene: TRBV19
CDR3nt: TGTGCCAGTAGTATTCGAGGGTGGGGACAGCCCCAGCATTTT
CDR3aa: CASSIRGWGQPQHF

j_gene: TRBJ1-1
abundance: .
d_gene: .
v_gene: TRBV28
CDR3nt: TGTGCCAGCACCGGTGGGGTGACTGAAGCTTTCTTT
CDR3aa: CASTGGVTEAFF

j_gene: TRBJ2-1
abundance: .
d_gene: .
v_gene: TRBV4-1
CDR3nt: TGCGCCAGCAGCCAATTGGGGTCTTTATACAATGAGCAGTTCTTC
CDR3aa: CASSQLGSLYNEQFF

j_gene: TRBJ2-5
abundance: .
d_gene: .
v_gene: TRBV7-2
CDR3nt: TGTGCCAGCAGCAAGGGATTCCAAGAGACCCAGTACTTC
CDR3aa: CASSKGFQETQYF

j_gene: TRBJ2-5
abundance: .
d_gene: .
v_gene: TRBV29-1
CDR3nt: TGCAGCGTTGGCCCCAGCGGACAAGAGACCCAGTACTTC
CDR3aa: CSVGPSGQETQYF

j_gene: TRBJ2-1
abundance: .
d_gene: .
v_gene: TRBV5-1
CDR3nt: TGCGCCAGCAGCTTCAACAATGAGCAGTTCTTC
CDR3aa: CASSFNNEQFF

j_gene: TRBJ2-7
abundance: .
d_gene: TRBD2
v_gene: TRBV6-5
CDR3nt: TGTGCCAGCAGTACTAGCGGGAGGGCCTACGAGCAGTACTTC
CDR3aa: CASSTSGRAYEQYF

j_gene: TRBJ2-6
abundance: .
d_gene: .
v_gene: TRBV7-9
CDR3nt: TGTGCCAGCAGCTTCTCGGGGGATGGGGCCAACGTCCTGACTTTC
CDR3aa: CASSFSGDGANVLTF

j_gene: TRBJ2-5
abundance: .
d_gene: .
v_gene: TRBV28
CDR3nt: TGTGCCAGCTACACACCCCTACGACCTCAAGAGACCCAGTACTTC
CDR3aa: CASYTPLRPQETQYF

j_gene: TRBJ2-1
abundance: .
d_gene: TRBD1
v_gene: TRBV7-3
CDR3nt: TGTGCCAGCAGCTACCCTCGGGACAGAGGTGACCGAAATGAGCAGTTCTTC
CDR3aa: CASSYPRDRGDRNEQFF

j_gene: TRBJ1-5
abundance: .
d_gene: TRBD1
v_gene: TRBV7-8
CDR3nt: TGTGCCAGCAGCTTCCGGGACAGGGCTCAGCCCCAGCATTTT
CDR3aa: CASSFRDRAQPQHF

j_gene: TRBJ2-1
abundance: once
d_gene: .
v_gene: TRBV27
CDR3nt: TGTGCCAGCAGTTTATCGGTAGGGAAACGGTACAATGAGCAGTTCTTC
CDR3aa: CASSLSVGKRYNEQFF

j_gene: TRBJ2-6
abundance: .
d_gene: TRBD1
v_gene: TRBV19
CDR3nt: TGTGCCAGTAGCCCGCGAGGGGGCCGATCTGGGGCCAACGTCCTGACTTTC
CDR3aa: CASSPRGGRSGANVLTF

j_gene: TRBJ1-2
abundance: .
d_gene: .
v_gene: TRBV9
CDR3nt: TGTGCCAGCAGCGGGGCCGGCTGGCGACATTCGTATGGCTACACCTTC
CDR3aa: CASSGAGWRHSYGYTF

j_gene: TRBJ2-7
abundance: .
d_gene: .
v_gene: TRBV7-9
CDR3nt: TGTGCCAGCAGCTTAGGGGCAGGGTCTGGCGAGCAGTACTTC
CDR3aa: CASSLGAGSGEQYF

j_gene: TRBJ1-4
abundance: .
d_gene: TRBD1
v_gene: TRBV6-1
CDR3nt: TGTGCCAGCAGCCCGCAGGGCAGGGGGCGTGAAAAACTGTTTTTT
CDR3aa: CASSPQGRGREKLFF

j_gene: TRBJ2-1
abundance: .
d_gene: .
v_gene: TRBV5-1
CDR3nt: TGCGCCAGCAGCTTGGCCAAGGGGGACCGCTCCTACAATGAGCAGTTCTTC
CDR3aa: CASSLAKGDRSYNEQFF